The next 27 T cell receptor beta chains were all read from a single sample in a study of human T cells and chemical hapten exposure. Time point denoted: pre-sensitization, week 0. Stated treatment: therapeutic diphenylcyclopropenone sensitization with weekly scalp DPC. TCRdb independently ran MiXCR on the RACE reads; one entry per CDR3 protein. The profile shows 150,000 to 200,000 distinct CDR3 sequences, approximately 29% of them singletons. The sample in question was whole blood, obtained in connection with sensitization to the hapten diphenylcyclopropenone (DPC). These receptor sequences come from a woman aged 25 to 39 with alopecia areata. Some clones in this sample may be carry-over from other donors' samples.

The chain couples TRBV20-1 to TRBJ2-5; 7 positions match TRBD2. Germline CDR1 and CDR2: DFQATT and SNEGSKA (reference sequence). The CDR3 covers 14 residues. V dropped 3 bases and J dropped 1; count of bases not matched to a gene: 5. The CDR3 DNA sequence: TGCAGTGCTAGTCTTTTAGCGGGCCAAGAGACCCAGTACTTC. This gives the protein CSASLLAGQETQYF.

This chain joins TRBV7-2 and TRBJ1-1; possibly TRBD1 for D (6 bases). The germline V gene encodes CDR1 SGHTA and CDR2 FQGNSA. Trimming left V 0 bases short and J 0 bases short, with 14 bases between. The CDR3 length is 17 residues. CDR3 bases: TGTGCCAGCAGCTTAGCCGCTAGGACAGTGATGAACACTGAAGCTTTCTTT. Translated: CASSLAARTVMNTEAFF.

This clonotype was observed a few times. This chain connects TRBV6-1 to TRBJ1-5; D not resolved. The CDR3 spans 13 residues. The V end lost 3 bases, the J end lost 7 bases, and 10 bases lay between the germline ends. Germline lookup yields CDR1 MNHNS and CDR2 SASEGT. The CDR3 here is CASSEHLAQPQHF. In nucleotides, the CDR3 is TGTGCCAGCAGTGAGCACTTAGCCCAGCCCCAGCATTTT.

This chain connects TRBV20-1 to TRBJ2-7, with TRBD2 as a possible D gene (5 bases). Germline values: CDR1 DFQATT, CDR2 SNEGSKA (reference sequence). There are 13 residues in the CDR3. The V end was cut by 8 bases, the J end by 4 bases, with 18 bases between. Here the CDR3 reads CSPAKDWVYEQYF. The CDR3 region has the DNA TGCAGTCCCGCCAAGGACTGGGTTTACGAGCAGTACTTC.

The sample holds a few counts of this clonotype. The gene calls are TRBV20-1 and TRBJ2-7; D unresolved. Trimming took off 1 base at V and 1 base at J, with 11 bases between the two ends. The CDR3 covers 14 residues. The germline gives CDR1 DFQATT, CDR2 SNEGSKA (reference sequence). The CDR3 spells CSARGTDSSYEQYF. The CDR3 nucleotides are TGCAGTGCTAGAGGCACCGATTCGTCCTACGAGCAGTACTTC.

The genes are TRBV20-1 and TRBJ2-1; possibly TRBD1 for D (6 bases). The CDR3 runs 12 residues. V was pared by 1 base and J by 8 bases, with 9 bases between. In germline, CDR1 is DFQATT, CDR2 SNEGSKA (reference sequence). CDR3 protein: CSARAGVYEQFF. The DNA for the CDR3 is TGCAGTGCTAGAGCAGGGGTCTATGAGCAGTTCTTC.

Only one count was recorded for this clonotype. This rearrangement joins TRBV6-5 to TRBJ2-2; D not resolved. The CDR3 consists of 15 residues. CDR1 MNHEY and CDR2 SVGAGI come from the germline V gene. V was pared by 4 bases and J by 6 bases, with 15 bases between. The CDR3 is CASSWSLGGAGELFF. As DNA, the CDR3 is TGTGCCAGCAGTTGGAGTCTCGGTGGCGCCGGGGAGCTGTTTTTT.

The sample holds a few counts of this clonotype. In DNA form, the CDR3 reads TGTGCCAGCAGCCCCCTAGGGGTTGGAAACACCATATATTTT. Translated, it gives CASSPLGVGNTIYF. This sequence joins TRBV28 and TRBJ1-3; TRBD1 is a possible D gene (5 bases). Trimming removed 6 bases from V and 3 bases from J, with 12 bases in between. Germline-derived CDR1 and CDR2 are MDHEN and SYDVKM. The CDR3 contains 14 residues. Together with reference TRBV28 and TRBJ1-3, the CDR3 gives the full variable domain: DVKVTQSSRYLVKRTGEKVFLECVQDMDHENMFWYRQDPGLGLRLIYFSYDVKMKEKGDIPEGYSVSREKKERFSLILESASTNQTSMYLCASSPLGVGNTIYFGEGSWLTVV.

The genes are TRBV12-3 or TRBV12-4 and TRBJ2-3; either TRBD1 or TRBD2 may fit D (5 bases each). Deletions cut 6 bases from V and 4 bases from J, with 14 bases between. There are 14 residues in the CDR3. CDR3 sequence reads: CASSPFWGSDTQYF. CDR3 DNA: TGTGCCAGCAGCCCCTTTTGGGGGTCAGATACGCAGTATTTT.

This rearrangement joins TRBV20-1 to TRBJ2-2; the D gene is possibly TRBD2 (6 bases). The germline gives CDR1 DFQATT, CDR2 SNEGSKA (reference sequence). This CDR3 has 13 residues. V was cut by 7 bases and J by 0 bases, with 9 bases left in between. This chain's CDR3 is CSVRGTNTGELFF. The DNA of the CDR3 is TGCAGTGTTCGGGGGACGAACACCGGGGAGCTGTTTTTT.

Only a few counts were recorded for this clonotype. The rearrangement joins TRBV9 to TRBJ2-7, with 11 bases aligning to TRBD2. Germline CDR1 and CDR2: SGDLS and YYNGEE. The V segment lost 2 bases and the J segment 0 bases; nucleotides outside the gene matches: 10. The CDR3 has 18 residues. DNA for the CDR3: TGTGCCAGCAGCGTTAGCGGGGGGGCCGGACCTTACTCCTACGAGCAGTACTTC. Amino acids: CASSVSGGAGPYSYEQYF.

The rearrangement links TRBV16 to TRBJ1-2; D is possibly TRBD1 (5 bases). V lost 2 bases to trimming and J lost 6 bases, with 13 bases between them. CDR3 size: 14 residues. The germline CDR1 and CDR2 sequences are KGHSY and FQNENV. Here the CDR3 DNA reads TGTGCCAGCAGCCAAATCGTGACAGCTGATGGCTACACCTTC. Its translation is CASSQIVTADGYTF.

This clonotype was counted a few times. The chain joins TRBV4-1 to TRBJ2-5; D perhaps matches TRBD2 (6 bases). Trimming pared 0 bases from V and 1 base from J, leaving 15 bases between. Germline CDR1 reads MGHRA; CDR2 reads YSYEKL. The CDR3 has 17 amino acids. The CDR3 nucleotides read TGCGCCAGCAGCCAAGATTTAACTAGCCGTTTCCAAGAGACCCAGTACTTC. Translation: CASSQDLTSRFQETQYF.

This clonotype occurred many times. The rearrangement uses TRBV28 and TRBJ2-7, with TRBD2 matching 8 bases. CDR1 and CDR2 (germline): MDHEN, SYDVKM. There are 16 residues in the CDR3. The ends lost 4 bases at V and 4 bases at J; junction bases unmatched: 12. The CDR3 region has the DNA TGTGCCAGCAGTTCCCTTGTGGCGGGAGGTCTGTACGAGCAGTACTTC. Translating gives CASSSLVAGGLYEQYF.

There are many counts of this clonotype. The chain is built from TRBV5-1 and TRBJ1-2; D is uncertain. V was cut by 3 bases and J by 2 bases, with 5 bases left in between. Germline lookup yields CDR1 SGHRS and CDR2 YFSETQ. The CDR3 covers 12 residues. In DNA, the CDR3 is TGCGCCAGCAGCTCGACGAACTATGGCTACACCTTC. Amino acids: CASSSTNYGYTF.

This clonotype was seen a handful of times. This chain joins TRBV12-3 or TRBV12-4 and TRBJ1-1, with D tentatively TRBD1 (5 bases). There are 15 residues in the CDR3. V was shortened by 3 bases and J by 5 bases, with 16 bases between the two germline ends. CDR3 nucleotides: TGTGCCAGCAGTTTTTCAATGTGGGGGAAGACTGAAGCTTTCTTT. Its translation: CASSFSMWGKTEAFF.

This clonotype showed up just a few times. The chain has TRBV28 and TRBJ1-6; 9 bases are a match to TRBD1. Germline CDR1 and CDR2: MDHEN and SYDVKM. The CDR3 is 16 residues long. The ends lost 3 bases at V and 9 bases at J; junction bases unmatched: 9. CDR3 coding DNA: TGTGCCAGCAGTTTTGACACGGGACAGGGAGCTTCACCCCTCCACTTT. It is translated as CASSFDTGQGASPLHF.

The chain couples TRBV7-9 to TRBJ2-7; maybe TRBD2 (5 bases). This CDR3 contains 12 residues. Trimming pared 4 bases from V and 7 bases from J, leaving 11 bases between. The germline gives CDR1 SEHNR, CDR2 FQNEAQ (reference sequence). The CDR3 spells CASSSSPGEQYF. CDR3 nucleotide sequence: TGTGCCAGCAGCTCGAGCCCGGGGGAGCAGTACTTC. Drawing the rest from reference TRBV7-9 and TRBJ2-7, the complete variable domain is DTGVSQNPRHKITKRGQNVTFRCDPISEHNRLYWYRQTLGQGPEFLTYFQNEAQLEKSRLLSDRFSAERPKGSFSTLEIQRTEQGDSAMYLCASSSSPGEQYFGPGTRLTVT.

The table lists this clonotype with a few counts. This rearrangement joins TRBV5-1 to TRBJ2-1, with D perhaps being TRBD1 or TRBD2 (5 bases each). This CDR3 comprises 15 residues. Germline CDR1 is SGHRS and CDR2 is YFSETQ. V lost 1 base and J lost 3, with 11 bases in between. CDR3 region: CASSLTQGDYNEQFF. The CDR3 DNA follows: TGCGCCAGCAGCTTGACGCAGGGAGACTACAATGAGCAGTTCTTC.

The rearrangement links TRBV28 to TRBJ2-7, with 11 bases identical to TRBD2. Germline V gives CDR1 MDHEN, CDR2 SYDVKM. CDR3 length: 15 residues. V lost 5 bases, J lost 0 bases, and 3 bases stayed unmatched. The CDR3 here is CASSLAGGVSYEQYF. CDR3 DNA: TGTGCCAGCAGTCTAGCGGGGGGAGTCTCCTACGAGCAGTACTTC.

The sample holds a few counts of this clonotype. The J gene is TRBJ1-1, the V gene TRBV6-1; D is uncertain. CDR3 size: 13 residues. Germline assignment: CDR1 MNHNS and CDR2 SASEGT. The V end lost 5 bases, the J end lost 1 base, and 8 bases lay between the germline ends. The CDR3 reads CASSSRGNTEAFF. The DNA of the CDR3 is TGTGCCAGCAGTTCCCGGGGGAACACTGAAGCTTTCTTT.

This clonotype has only a few counts. The chain is built from TRBV7-6 and TRBJ1-1; D is perhaps TRBD1 (5 bases). Trimming left V 4 bases short and J 6 bases short, with 18 bases between. The germline gives CDR1 SGHVS, CDR2 FNYEAQ. This CDR3 is built from 15 residues. In nucleotides, the CDR3 is TGTGCCAGCAGCTGGGACGCCCAAGTAAATGCTGAAGCTTTCTTT. Protein: CASSWDAQVNAEAFF.

The chain has TRBV4-2 and TRBJ1-5, with D perhaps TRBD1 (5 bases). Germline-derived CDR1 and CDR2 are LGHNA and YNFKEQ. CDR3 length equals 18 residues. V lost 0 bases and J 7 bases, leaving 22 bases between the germline ends. CDR3 in amino acids: CASSQDGQGHPYKQPQHF. CDR3 nucleotides: TGTGCCAGCAGCCAAGATGGCCAGGGTCACCCATATAAACAGCCCCAGCATTTT.

This chain joins TRBV30 and TRBJ2-1; 7 bases fit TRBD2. The trim removed 0 bases at V and 0 bases at J, leaving 5 bases unmatched. Per germline, CDR1 GTSNPN and CDR2 SVGIG (reference sequence). This CDR3 has 16 amino acids. The CDR3 DNA reads TGTGCCTGGAGTGTAGCACGCGGGAGCTCCTACAATGAGCAGTTCTTC. This gives the protein CAWSVARGSSYNEQFF.

This chain uses TRBV5-4 with TRBJ2-3, with D possibly matching TRBD1 (6 bases). The CDR3 covers 16 residues. From germline, CDR1 is SGHNT and CDR2 YYREEE (reference sequence). V was clipped by 4 bases and J by 2 bases, with 17 bases between them. The chain's CDR3 is CASSPGVLTFTDTQYF. CDR3 coding DNA: TGTGCCAGCAGCCCAGGGGTCCTGACTTTCACAGATACGCAGTATTTT. Combining the CDR3 with reference TRBV5-4 and TRBJ2-3 gives the whole variable domain ETGVTQSPTHLIKTRGQQVTLRCSSQSGHNTVSWYQQALGQGPQFIFQYYREEENGRGNFPPRFSGLQFPNYSSELNVNALELDDSALYLCASSPGVLTFTDTQYFGPGTRLTVL.

The genes are TRBV20-1 and TRBJ1-6, with D possibly matching TRBD1 (6 bases). This CDR3 region has 15 residues. Per the germline V gene, CDR1 is DFQATT and CDR2 is SNEGSKA (reference sequence). The germline V and J ends were trimmed by 5 bases and 7 bases, with 18 bases remaining between them. In DNA form, the CDR3 reads TGCAGTGCTGGTAGCAGGGTAGGGGGAAATTCACCCCTCCACTTT. Encoded protein: CSAGSRVGGNSPLHF.

V usage is TRBV20-1 and J usage is TRBJ2-7; D remains unclear. Trimming cost V 3 bases and J 2 bases, with 11 bases left between them. In germline, CDR1 is DFQATT, CDR2 SNEGSKA (reference sequence). The CDR3 covers 13 residues. The CDR3 DNA follows: TGCAGTGCTAGCCCGGTCGGTACCTACGAGCAGTACTTC. Protein product: CSASPVGTYEQYF.